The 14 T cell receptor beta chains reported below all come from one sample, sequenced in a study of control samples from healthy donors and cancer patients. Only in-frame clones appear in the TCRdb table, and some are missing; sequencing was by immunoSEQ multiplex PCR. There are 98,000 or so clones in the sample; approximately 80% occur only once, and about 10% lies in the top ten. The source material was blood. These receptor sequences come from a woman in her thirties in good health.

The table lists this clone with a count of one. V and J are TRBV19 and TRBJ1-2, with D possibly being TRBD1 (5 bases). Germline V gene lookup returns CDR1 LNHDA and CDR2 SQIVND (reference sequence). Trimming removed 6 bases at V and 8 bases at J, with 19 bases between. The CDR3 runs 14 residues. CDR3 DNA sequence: TGTGCCAGTAGACCTTCGGGGGAGCTGGGGGGCTACACCTTC. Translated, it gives CASRPSGELGGYTF. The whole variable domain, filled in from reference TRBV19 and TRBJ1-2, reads DGGITQSPKYLFRKEGQNVTLSCEQNLNHDAMYWYRQDPGQGLRLIYYSQIVNDFQKGDIAEGYSVSREKKESFPLTVTSAQKNPTAFYLCASRPSGELGGYTFGSGTRLTVV.

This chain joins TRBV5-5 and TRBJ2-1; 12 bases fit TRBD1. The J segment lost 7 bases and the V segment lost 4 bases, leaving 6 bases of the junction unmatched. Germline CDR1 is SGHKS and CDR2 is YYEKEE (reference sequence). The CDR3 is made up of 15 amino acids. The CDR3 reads CASSQGQGAGNEQFF. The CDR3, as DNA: TGTGCCAGCAGCCAGGGACAGGGGGCAGGTAATGAGCAGTTCTTC.

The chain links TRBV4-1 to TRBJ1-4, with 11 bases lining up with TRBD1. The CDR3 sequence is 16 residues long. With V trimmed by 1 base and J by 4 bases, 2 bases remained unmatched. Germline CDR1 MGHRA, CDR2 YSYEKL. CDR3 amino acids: CASSQGDRGGNEKLFF. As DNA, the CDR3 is TGCGCCAGCAGCCAAGGGGACAGGGGGGGTAATGAAAAACTGTTTTTT.

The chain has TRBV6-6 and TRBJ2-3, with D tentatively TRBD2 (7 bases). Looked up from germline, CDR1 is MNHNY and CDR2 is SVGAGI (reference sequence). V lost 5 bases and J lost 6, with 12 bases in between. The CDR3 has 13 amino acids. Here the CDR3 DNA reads TGTGCCAGCAGTCGGGGGGCGCCGGATACGCAGTATTTT. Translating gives CASSRGAPDTQYF.

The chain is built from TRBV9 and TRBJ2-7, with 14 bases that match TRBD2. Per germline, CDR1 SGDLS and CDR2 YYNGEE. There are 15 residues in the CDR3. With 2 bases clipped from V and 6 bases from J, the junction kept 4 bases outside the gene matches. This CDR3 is CASSVGLAGGTEQYF. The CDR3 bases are TGTGCCAGCAGCGTTGGACTAGCGGGGGGTACCGAGCAGTACTTC.

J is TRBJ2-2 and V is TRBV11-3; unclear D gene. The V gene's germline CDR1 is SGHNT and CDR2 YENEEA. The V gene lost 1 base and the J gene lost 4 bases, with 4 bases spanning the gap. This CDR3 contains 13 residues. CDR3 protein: CASSLAITGELFF. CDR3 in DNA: TGTGCCAGCAGCTTAGCCATCACCGGGGAGCTGTTTTTT. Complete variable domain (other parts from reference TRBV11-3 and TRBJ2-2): EAGVVQSPRYKIIEKKQPVAFWCNPISGHNTLYWYLQNLGQGPELLIRYENEEAVDDSQLPKDRFSAERLKGVDSTLKIQPAELGDSAVYLCASSLAITGELFFGEGSRLTVL.

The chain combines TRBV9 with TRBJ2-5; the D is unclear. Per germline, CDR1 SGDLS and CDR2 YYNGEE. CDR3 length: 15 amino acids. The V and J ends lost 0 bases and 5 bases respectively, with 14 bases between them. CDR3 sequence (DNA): TGTGCCAGCAGCGTAGGTCCCTACCCCGGGGAGACCCAGTACTTC. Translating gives CASSVGPYPGETQYF.

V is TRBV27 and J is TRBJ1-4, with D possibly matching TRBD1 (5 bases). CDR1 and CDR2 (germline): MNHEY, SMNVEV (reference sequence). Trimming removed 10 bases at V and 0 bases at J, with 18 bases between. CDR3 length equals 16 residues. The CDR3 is CANFEGASATNEKLFF. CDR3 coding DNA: TGTGCCAACTTTGAAGGGGCGAGTGCAACTAATGAAAAACTGTTTTTT.

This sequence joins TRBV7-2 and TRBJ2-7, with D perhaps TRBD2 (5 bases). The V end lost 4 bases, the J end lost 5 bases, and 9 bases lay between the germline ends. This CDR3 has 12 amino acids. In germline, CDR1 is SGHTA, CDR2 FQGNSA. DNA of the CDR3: TGTGCCAGCAGCTACCACGGGGACGAGCAGTACTTC. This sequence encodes CASSYHGDEQYF. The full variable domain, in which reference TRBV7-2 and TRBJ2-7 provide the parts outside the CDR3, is GAGVSQSPSNKVTEKGKDVELRCDPISGHTALYWYRQSLGQGLEFLIYFQGNSAPDKSGLPSDRFSAERTGGSVSTLTIQRTQQEDSAVYLCASSYHGDEQYFGPGTRLTVT.

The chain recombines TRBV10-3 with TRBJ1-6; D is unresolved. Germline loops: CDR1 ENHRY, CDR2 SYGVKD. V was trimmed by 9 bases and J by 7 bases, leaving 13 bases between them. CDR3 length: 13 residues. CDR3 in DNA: TGTGCCATGGCCGGGAAGGAGAATTCACCCCTCCACTTT. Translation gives CAMAGKENSPLHF.

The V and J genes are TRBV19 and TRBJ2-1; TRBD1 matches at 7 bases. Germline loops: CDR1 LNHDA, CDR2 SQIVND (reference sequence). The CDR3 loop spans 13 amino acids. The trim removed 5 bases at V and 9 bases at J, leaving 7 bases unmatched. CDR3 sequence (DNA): TGTGCCAGTAGTCCCCGACAGGGCCGTGAGCAGTTCTTC. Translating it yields CASSPRQGREQFF.

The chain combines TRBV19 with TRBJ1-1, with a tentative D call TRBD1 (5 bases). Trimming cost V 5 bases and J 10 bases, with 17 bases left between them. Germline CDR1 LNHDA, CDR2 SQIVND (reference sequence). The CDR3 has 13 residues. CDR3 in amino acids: CASSARQPGGAFF. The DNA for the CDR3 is TGTGCCAGTAGTGCCAGACAGCCAGGAGGAGCTTTCTTT.

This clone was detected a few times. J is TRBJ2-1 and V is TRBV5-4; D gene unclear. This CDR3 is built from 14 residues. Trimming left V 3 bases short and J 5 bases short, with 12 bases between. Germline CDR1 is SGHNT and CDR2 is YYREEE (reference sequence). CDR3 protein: CASSSFSGHNEQFF. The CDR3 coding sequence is TGTGCCAGCAGCTCGTTTTCGGGTCACAATGAGCAGTTCTTC.

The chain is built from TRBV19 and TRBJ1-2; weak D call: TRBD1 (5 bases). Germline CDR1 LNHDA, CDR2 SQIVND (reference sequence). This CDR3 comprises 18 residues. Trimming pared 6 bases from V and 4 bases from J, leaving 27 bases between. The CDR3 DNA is TGTGCCAGTAGCCGAAAAGCCGCCACCGGGGGGGGGAGCTATGGCTACACCTTC. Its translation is CASSRKAATGGGSYGYTF.